The sequence of this T cell receptor beta chain was determined in a study of T cell responses to AZD1222 COVID-19 vaccine. Study-level information: It was second doses at about 4 or about 12 weeks that were pooled. Whole-study findings and limits: Spike-specific TCR breadth and depth grew following two AZD1222 doses. Spike as a whole was targeted by vaccine-associated CD4 TCRs, dominant at 160-218 and 743-854. Sampling that yielded the repertoires occurred only after the peak T cell response.

The table came from immunoSEQ multiplex PCR; TCRdb's copy has only in-frame clones and leaves some out. This table holds around 180,000 clones, over 80% found once. V was shortened by 2 bases and J by 0 bases, with 8 bases between the two germline ends. The CDR3 sequence is 15 residues long. CDR1 is SGHVS and CDR2 is FQNEAQ in the germline V gene. On this clone itself: Its specificity is not known.

This TCR was recovered from an adult in good health. This sample comprised peripheral blood, obtained on day 0 of AZD1222 vaccination. The chain couples TRBV7-8 to TRBJ1-3; D gene ambiguous. This chain's CDR3 is CASSLRLLSGNTIYF. The CDR3 nucleotides are TGTGCCAGCAGCTTACGGCTGCTCTCTGGAAACACCATATATTTT. Full variable domain (rest looked up from reference TRBV7-8 and TRBJ1-3): GAGVSQSPRYKVAKRGQDVALRCDPISGHVSLFWYQQALGQGPEFLTYFQNEAQLDKSGLPSDRFFAERPEGSVSTLKIQRTQQEDSAVYLCASSLRLLSGNTIYFGEGSWLTVV.